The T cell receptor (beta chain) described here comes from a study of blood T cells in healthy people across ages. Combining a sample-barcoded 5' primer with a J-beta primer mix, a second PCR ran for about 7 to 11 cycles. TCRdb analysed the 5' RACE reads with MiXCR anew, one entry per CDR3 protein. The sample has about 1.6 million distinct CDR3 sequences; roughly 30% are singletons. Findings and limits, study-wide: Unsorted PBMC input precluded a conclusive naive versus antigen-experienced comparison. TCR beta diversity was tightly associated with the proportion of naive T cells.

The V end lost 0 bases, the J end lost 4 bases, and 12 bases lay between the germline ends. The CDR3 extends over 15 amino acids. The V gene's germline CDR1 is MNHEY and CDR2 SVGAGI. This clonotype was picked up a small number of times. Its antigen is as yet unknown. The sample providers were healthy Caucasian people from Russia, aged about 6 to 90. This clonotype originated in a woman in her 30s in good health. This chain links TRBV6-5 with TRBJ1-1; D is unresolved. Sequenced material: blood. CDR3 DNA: TGTGCCAGCAGTTACTCGATATCGGGGAGCACTGAAGCTTTCTTT. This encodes CASSYSISGSTEAFF.